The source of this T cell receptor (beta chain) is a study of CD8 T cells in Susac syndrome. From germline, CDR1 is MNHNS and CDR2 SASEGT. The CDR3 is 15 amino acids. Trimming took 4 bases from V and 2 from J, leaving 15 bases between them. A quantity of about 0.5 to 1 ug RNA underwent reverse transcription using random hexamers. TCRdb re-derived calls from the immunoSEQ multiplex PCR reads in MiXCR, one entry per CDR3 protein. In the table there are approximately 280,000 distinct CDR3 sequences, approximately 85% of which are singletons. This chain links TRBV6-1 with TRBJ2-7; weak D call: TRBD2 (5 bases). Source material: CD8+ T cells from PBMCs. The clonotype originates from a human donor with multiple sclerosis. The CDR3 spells CASSVGWAGTYEQYF. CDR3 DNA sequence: TGTGCCAGCAGTGTAGGGTGGGCCGGGACCTACGAGCAGTACTTC.